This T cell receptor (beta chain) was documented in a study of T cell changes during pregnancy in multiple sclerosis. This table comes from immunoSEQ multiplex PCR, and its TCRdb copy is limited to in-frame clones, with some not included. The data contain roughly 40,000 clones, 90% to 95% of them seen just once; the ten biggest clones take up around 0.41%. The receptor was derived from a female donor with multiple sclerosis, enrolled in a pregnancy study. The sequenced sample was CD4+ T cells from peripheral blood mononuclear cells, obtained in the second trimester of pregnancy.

The CDR3 DNA is TGCGCCAGCAGCTTGGCTGAGACCCAGTACTTC. Protein product: CASSLAETQYF. The chain carries TRBV5-1 and TRBJ2-5, with unresolved D. This CDR3 comprises 11 residues. CDR1 and CDR2 (germline): SGHRS, YFSETQ. Trimming pared 0 bases from V and 5 bases from J, leaving 2 bases between. Full variable domain (remainder filled in from reference TRBV5-1 and TRBJ2-5): KAGVTQTPRYLIKTRGQQVTLSCSPISGHRSVSWYQQTPGQGLQFLFEYFSETQRNKGNFPGRFSGRQFSNSRSEMNVSTLELGDSALYLCASSLAETQYFGPGTRLLVL.